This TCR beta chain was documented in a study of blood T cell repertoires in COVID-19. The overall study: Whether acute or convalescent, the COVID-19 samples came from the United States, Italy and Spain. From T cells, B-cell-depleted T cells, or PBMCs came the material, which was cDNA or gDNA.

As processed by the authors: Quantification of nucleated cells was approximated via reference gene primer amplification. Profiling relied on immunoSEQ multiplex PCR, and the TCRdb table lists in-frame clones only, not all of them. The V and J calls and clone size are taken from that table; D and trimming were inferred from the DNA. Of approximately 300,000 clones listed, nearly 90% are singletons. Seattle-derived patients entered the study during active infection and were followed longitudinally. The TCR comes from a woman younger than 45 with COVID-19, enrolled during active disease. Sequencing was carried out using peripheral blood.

The CDR3 is CASSPTLPNRGLDQPQHF. The CDR3 DNA reads as TGTGCCAGTAGCCCAACCCTCCCTAACAGGGGGCTCGATCAGCCCCAGCATTTT. The chain combines TRBV19 with TRBJ1-5; 9 bases agree with TRBD1. CDR3 size: 18 residues. Looked up from germline, CDR1 is LNHDA and CDR2 is SQIVND (reference sequence). Trimming cost V 6 bases and J 5 bases; bases outside gene matches: 17.